These 5 T cell receptor beta chains were all obtained from the same sample, sequenced in a study of T cell responses to AZD1222 COVID-19 vaccine (dated by TCRdb to about 2021). What this sample's time point label stands for: about 28 days (+/-7) after the second vaccine dose. Libraries were prepared through the immunoSEQ multiplex PCR assay. What TCRdb holds here is the immuneACCESS table cut down to in-frame rearrangements. Part of the clones is not present; checked against another copy, under half of the missing clones reflect an unresolved V gene, and the others are unexplained. This sample lists about 99,000 clones; more than 85% were detected once. The ten largest clones represent about 8.3% of the sample. This material consisted of peripheral blood, taken 28 days after the second AZD1222 dose. These receptors originate from an adult who received the AZD1222 COVID-19 vaccine.

This clone was seen a handful of times. The V gene is TRBV28, the J gene TRBJ1-5; no clear D. CDR1 and CDR2 (germline): MDHEN, SYDVKM. V lost 7 bases and J 2 bases, leaving 15 bases between the germline ends. The CDR3 totals 15 residues. The CDR3 DNA follows: TGTGCCAGCAAAGTGGAGGGAGAGGGCAATCAGCCCCAGCATTTT. Its protein product is CASKVEGEGNQPQHF.

This chain connects TRBV27 to TRBJ1-4, with TRBD1 matching 10 bases. The CDR3 sequence is 15 residues long. CDR1 MNHEY and CDR2 SMNVEV come from the germline V gene (reference sequence). V shed 3 bases, J shed 8 bases, and the junction held 6 bases outside the gene matches. The CDR3 region is CASSFARTGGEKLFF. CDR3 coding DNA: TGTGCCAGCAGTTTTGCGAGGACAGGGGGGGAAAAACTGTTTTTT.

This clone was seen a single time. The gene calls are TRBV2 and TRBJ1-5; 7 bases are a match to TRBD1. V was pared by 6 bases and J by 6 bases, with 8 bases of the junction left unmatched. The CDR3 totals 14 residues. The germline CDR1 and CDR2 sequences are SNHLY and FYNNEI. Here the CDR3 reads CASSPNRGGQPQHF. CDR3 DNA: TGTGCCAGCAGCCCTAACAGGGGTGGTCAGCCCCAGCATTTT.

The rearrangement joins TRBV5-1 to TRBJ1-4; 9 bases match TRBD1. With 0 bases clipped from V and 8 bases from J, the junction kept 20 bases outside the gene matches. CDR3 length equals 20 residues. CDR1 and CDR2 (germline): SGHRS, YFSETQ. The chain's CDR3 is CASSLGTGTGGVTLGEKLFF. As DNA, the CDR3 is TGCGCCAGCAGCTTGGGGACCGGAACAGGGGGCGTAACCCTTGGAGAAAAACTGTTTTTT.

The chain has TRBV27 and TRBJ2-3; D uncertain. CDR1 MNHEY and CDR2 SMNVEV come from the germline V gene (reference sequence). This CDR3 region has 13 residues. The ends were cut back, 7 bases at V and 1 base at J, with 9 bases in the middle. DNA of the CDR3: TGTGCCAGCACCCCCGAAGGCACAGATACGCAGTATTTT. Protein sequence: CASTPEGTDTQYF.